Sequencing of this T cell receptor beta chain was carried out in a study of OX40 agonist ivuxolimab in advanced cancers. At the level of the study: With ivuxolimab, an agonistic anti-OX40 (CD134) antibody, patients were treated. Broader study findings: Averaged across samples, CD8+ T cells carried more expanded clones than CD4+ did. Clonal expansion from baseline to week 6 occurred in both CD4+ and CD8+ T cells. Clonal expansion among partial responders at 0.1-3.0 mg/kg ranked near the lowest.

Produced via immunoSEQ multiplex PCR; TCRdb's table is partial and in-frame only. The sample includes 25,000 to 40,000 clones, roughly 89% of them seen just once. The V gene's germline CDR1 is SGDLS and CDR2 YYNGEE. CDR3 length: 17 residues. V lost 4 bases and J lost 6; bases outside the gene matches: 16. This clone was found a few times. As yet, its antigen is unknown. The sample consisted of CD4+ or CD8+ T cells sorted from blood, taken in a trial of the OX40 agonist ivuxolimab. The TCR comes from an adult with an advanced solid tumor such as melanoma, head and neck, liver or kidney cancer. The chain employs TRBV9 and TRBJ2-1, with 7 positions matching TRBD2. CDR3 in DNA: TGTGCCAGCAGCACCCAACGGGGGGAGGCGGGTGTCAATGAGCAGTTCTTC. It codes for CASSTQRGEAGVNEQFF.